This T cell receptor beta chain was documented in a study of blood T cells in healthy people across ages. Whole-study results and caveats: Significant beta diversity loss was already apparent by age approximately 38, declining roughly linearly. Since the PBMCs were unsorted, naive and antigen-experienced cells could not be conclusively compared.

The CDR3 extends over 17 amino acids. From germline, CDR1 is LGHDT and CDR2 YNNKEL (reference sequence). J was trimmed by 4 bases and V by 0 bases; bases with no gene match: 6. Remarks on this clonotype: No antigen is known for it.

It was with a sample-barcoded 5' primer and a J-beta primer mix that a second PCR of about 6 to 12 cycles was run. Carrying 12 random nucleotides, a template-switch adaptor labeled each individual cDNA molecule. Using its own MiXCR run on the 5' RACE reads, TCRdb lists one record per CDR3 protein. The data show almost 1 million distinct CDR3 sequences, roughly 50% seen once. Sequences were obtained from blood. This clonotype originated in a woman in her sixties in good health. V is TRBV3-1 and J is TRBJ2-5, with TRBD2 matching 12 bases. The CDR3 nucleotides read TGTGCCAGCAGCCAAGAGAGGACTAGCGGGACCGGAGAGACCCAGTACTTC. Translation gives CASSQERTSGTGETQYF.